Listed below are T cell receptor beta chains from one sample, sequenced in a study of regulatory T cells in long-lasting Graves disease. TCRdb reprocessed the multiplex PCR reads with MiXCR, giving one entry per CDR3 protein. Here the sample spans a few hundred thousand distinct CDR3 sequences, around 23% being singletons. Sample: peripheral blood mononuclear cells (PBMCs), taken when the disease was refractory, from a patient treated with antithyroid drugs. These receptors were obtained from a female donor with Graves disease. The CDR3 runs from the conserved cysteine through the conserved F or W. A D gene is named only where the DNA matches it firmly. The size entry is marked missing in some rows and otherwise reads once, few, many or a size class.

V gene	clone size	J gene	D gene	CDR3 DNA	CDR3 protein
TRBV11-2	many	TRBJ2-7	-	TGTGCCAGCAGCACAGGACCAGACAAGGACTACGAGCAGTACTTC	CASSTGPDKDYEQYF
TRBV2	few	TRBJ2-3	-	TGTGCCAGCATACAAGATACGCAGTATTTT	CASIQDTQYF
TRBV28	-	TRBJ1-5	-	TGTGCCAGCCGGGACGAGGGTCAGCCCCAGCATTTT	CASRDEGQPQHF
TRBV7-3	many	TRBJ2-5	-	TGTGCCAGCAGTCCCGGGACAACTTTCTTGGAGACCCAGTACTTC	CASSPGTTFLETQYF
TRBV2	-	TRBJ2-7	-	TGTGCCAGCAGTGCCATCTCACAATACGAGCAGTACTTC	CASSAISQYEQYF
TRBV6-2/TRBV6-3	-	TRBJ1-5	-	TGTGCCAGCATCCTAGCGGGAGGGGGTCAGCCCCAGCATTTT	CASILAGGGQPQHF
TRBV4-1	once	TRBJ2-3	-	TGCGCCAGCAGCCAAGCGTCTAGCCGTGCAGATACGCAGTATTTT	CASSQASSRADTQYF
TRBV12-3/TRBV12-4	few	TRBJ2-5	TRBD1	TGTGCCAGCAGTTTAGCGGGGACAGGGAATAGGAAAGAGACCCAGTACTTC	CASSLAGTGNRKETQYF
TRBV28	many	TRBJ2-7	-	TGTGCCAGCAGTTCGGAGGGTAACGAGCAGTACTTC	CASSSEGNEQYF
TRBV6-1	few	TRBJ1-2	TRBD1	TGTGCCAGCAGTCGGCAGGACAGGGGCGGCTATGGCTACACCTTC	CASSRQDRGGYGYTF
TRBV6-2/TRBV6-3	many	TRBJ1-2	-	TGTGCCAGCAGTACCTCTACCCGCCCGGGCGATAACTATGGCTACACCTTC	CASSTSTRPGDNYGYTF